This T cell receptor (beta chain) came from a study of T cell repertoires in cytomegalovirus infection. Background on the study: The authors used CMV epitopes that were HLA-C-restricted (recently identified) and HLA-B-restricted (well studied). Indicated by public TCR beta signatures were CMV infection and matching HLA type. Study-wide results and limits: Dominating the ex vivo response were TCR beta clonotypes that were CMV-specific and HLA-C-restricted. Cumulative frequency of public TCR beta families picked out carriers of CMV plus the relevant HLA.

In TCRdb, the reads were re-called with MiXCR into one record per CDR3 protein. The repertoire has about 160,000 distinct CDR3 sequences, about 20% of them found once; the top ten carry around a quarter. With respect to this clonotype: No antigen is known for it.

Germline V gene sequence: CDR1 GTSNPN, CDR2 SVGIG (reference sequence). The CDR3 sequence is 13 residues long. The V end lost 5 bases, the J end lost 6 bases, and 16 bases lay between the germline ends. This clonotype was sampled from a human donor in good health (CMV status not recorded). Some clones in this sample may be carry-over from other donors' samples. Specimen: CD8+ T cells from cultured PBMCs, collected from culture after CMV antigen stimulation. V is TRBV30 and J is TRBJ2-5; TRBD1 is a possible D gene (6 bases). CDR3 nucleotide sequence: TGTGCCTGGGCTTTGGACAGCCGGCAGACCCAGTACTTC. Its translation: CAWALDSRQTQYF.